Listed here are 30 T cell receptor beta chains from one sample, sequenced in a study of T-cell reconstitution after alpha-beta-depleted transplantation in children (dated by TCRdb to the mid-2010s). The method was PCR. These reads were obtained on an Illumina HiSeq 2500. Molecular barcoding was employed in the preparation of TCR libraries, with unique molecular identifiers being used to normalize TCRbeta repertoire quantification. The raw public data were reprocessed by TCRdb itself: fastp quality trimming at Q25, MiXCR clonotype calling, in-frame beta chains only. CDR3 protein duplicates are merged, each entry listing the most common genes and DNA. The sample table records 450,000 to 500,000 distinct CDR3 sequences; around 12% of these occur just once. The ten top clones hold over 5.5% of the sample. Specimen: PBMCs from the stem cell graft donor, collected from the stem cell graft. The receptors here all came from a human donor who donated a stem cell graft to a child with combined immunodeficiency.

The V gene is TRBV6-1, the J gene TRBJ1-5; D is possibly TRBD1 (6 bases). The CDR3 contains 13 residues. Germline V gene lookup returns CDR1 MNHNS and CDR2 SASEGT. V lost 7 bases and J lost 6, with 13 bases in between. The chain's CDR3 is CASTGTPGQPQHF. CDR3 DNA: TGTGCCAGCACCGGGACACCTGGTCAGCCCCAGCATTTT.

V is TRBV5-5 and J is TRBJ2-7; D is unclear. Trimming took 2 bases from V and 6 from J, leaving 9 bases between them. Germline lookup yields CDR1 SGHKS and CDR2 YYEKEE (reference sequence). The CDR3 sequence is 12 residues long. For the CDR3, the DNA is TGTGCCAGCAGCTTTGGGTCTCCCGAGCAGTACTTC. It yields the protein CASSFGSPEQYF.

The chain uses TRBV29-1 and TRBJ2-7, with 10 bases lining up with TRBD2. The CDR3 has 13 residues. The germline V gene encodes CDR1 SQVTM and CDR2 ANQGSEA. The V segment lost 5 bases and the J segment 6 bases; nucleotides outside the gene matches: 7. CDR3 sequence (DNA): TGCAGCGTTAGAGCGGGAGGGCCCCGCGAGCAGTACTTC. It is translated as CSVRAGGPREQYF.

The CDR3 loop is CAISEGLANNEQFF. CDR3 nucleotides: TGTGCCATCAGCGAGGGACTAGCGAACAATGAGCAGTTCTTC. The chain combines TRBV10-3 with TRBJ2-1; 10 nucleotides line up with TRBD2. The V gene end was trimmed by 6 bases and the J gene end by 5 bases; junction bases not matched to a gene: 4. The CDR3 consists of 14 residues. CDR1 and CDR2 from the germline V gene are ENHRY and SYGVKD.

Written as DNA, the CDR3 is TGCAGCGGGAAGGCTAGCAACCAAGAGACCCAGTACTTC. This sequence encodes CSGKASNQETQYF. The chain recombines TRBV29-1 with TRBJ2-5; tentatively, D is TRBD2 (5 bases). The V and J ends lost 7 bases and 0 bases respectively, with 12 bases between them. Germline loops: CDR1 SQVTM, CDR2 ANQGSEA. The CDR3 is 13 amino acids. The variable domain in full, completed from reference TRBV29-1 and TRBJ2-5, reads SAVISQKPSRDICQRGTSLTIQCQVDSQVTMMFWYRQQPGQSLTLIATANQGSEATYESGFVIDKFPISRPNLTFSTLTVSNMSPEDSSIYLCSGKASNQETQYFGPGTRLLVL.

The rearrangement uses TRBV7-8 and TRBJ2-1; D gene unclear. Trimming stripped 8 bases from V and 0 bases from J, with 14 bases between. Looked up from germline, CDR1 is SGHVS and CDR2 is FQNEAQ. The CDR3 spans 15 residues. The CDR3 bases are TGTGCCAGCTCCCCTTTTGAAGGCTCCTACAATGAGCAGTTCTTC. Translated: CASSPFEGSYNEQFF.

This clonotype was found a few times. The chain is built from TRBV12-3 or TRBV12-4 and TRBJ2-3; D remains ambiguous. This CDR3 contains 17 residues. Trimming took off 6 bases at V and 0 bases at J, with 19 bases between the two ends. This CDR3 reads CASSSTSTGLSTDTQYF. CDR3 DNA sequence: TGTGCCAGCAGCTCCACTTCCACGGGTCTTAGCACAGATACGCAGTATTTT.

V gene TRBV19 combines with J gene TRBJ2-3; possible D gene TRBD2, 6 bases. The V and J ends lost 6 bases and 12 bases respectively, with 16 bases between them. This CDR3 is built from 12 residues. Per the germline V gene, CDR1 is LNHDA and CDR2 is SQIVND (reference sequence). CDR3 loop: CASRPNGGAQYF. The CDR3 bases are TGTGCCAGTAGGCCTAACGGAGGGGCACAGTATTTT. Filled out from reference TRBV19 and TRBJ2-3, the complete variable domain reads DGGITQSPKYLFRKEGQNVTLSCEQNLNHDAMYWYRQDPGQGLRLIYYSQIVNDFQKGDIAEGYSVSREKKESFPLTVTSAQKNPTAFYLCASRPNGGAQYFGPGTRLTVL.

This clonotype has at least ten counts. The chain employs TRBV20-1 and TRBJ2-1; TRBD2 aligns across 8 bases. The CDR3 covers 14 residues. Per the germline V gene, CDR1 is DFQATT and CDR2 is SNEGSKA (reference sequence). V lost 3 bases, J lost 5 bases, and 6 bases stayed unmatched. CDR3 residues: CSASGGVIDNEQFF. CDR3 nucleotide sequence: TGCAGTGCTAGCGGGGGGGTTATCGACAATGAGCAGTTCTTC.

V is TRBV24-1 and J is TRBJ2-1; possible D gene TRBD2, 5 bases. This CDR3 region has 17 residues. V shed 3 bases and J shed 0 bases, with 14 bases lying between them. Germline V gene data show CDR1 as KGHDR and CDR2 as SFDVKD. CDR3 in amino acids: CATSDRISASSYNEQFF. The CDR3 nucleotides read TGTGCCACCAGTGATAGGATTAGCGCAAGCTCCTACAATGAGCAGTTCTTC.

This chain uses TRBV15 with TRBJ2-5; perhaps D is TRBD1 or TRBD2 (6 bases each). The CDR3 has 15 amino acids. The V end was cut by 0 bases, the J end by 6 bases, with 14 bases between. CDR1 and CDR2 (germline): LNHNV, YYDKDF (reference sequence). The DNA for the CDR3 is TGTGCCACCAGCAGAGATAGGGGGGAGCGGCAGACCCAGTACTTC. Amino acids: CATSRDRGERQTQYF.

The rearrangement uses TRBV6-2 or TRBV6-3 and TRBJ2-5; 7 nucleotides line up with TRBD1. Germline V gives CDR1 MNHEY, CDR2 SVGEGT. This CDR3 region has 17 residues. The V gene end was trimmed by 2 bases and the J gene end by 2 bases; junction bases not matched to a gene: 11. CDR3 DNA: TGTGCCAGCAGTTACGGCGTCGGGACAGAGATACAAGAGACCCAGTACTTC. Its translation is CASSYGVGTEIQETQYF.

This clonotype was seen many times. The CDR3 spells CASRAGAALNEQFF. DNA for the CDR3: TGTGCCAGCAGAGCGGGAGCTGCCCTCAATGAGCAGTTCTTC. This rearrangement joins TRBV2 to TRBJ2-1; 8 bases align to TRBD2. This CDR3 spans 14 amino acids. The V gene end was trimmed by 6 bases and the J gene end by 6 bases; junction bases not matched to a gene: 7. CDR1 is SNHLY, CDR2 FYNNEI, per germline.

The table lists this clonotype with many counts. The junction does not match germline at one end; this may be a read error. CDR3 in DNA: TGCAGCGTAGAAGACTATACGGAGGGGAATGAGCAGTTCTTC. This translates into CSVEDYTEGNEQFF. The rearrangement links TRBV29-1 to TRBJ2-1; tentative D call: TRBD2 (6 bases). The CDR3 sequence is 14 residues long. Germline V gives CDR1 SQVTM, CDR2 ANQGSEA.

The chain is built from TRBV7-2 and TRBJ2-7; 13 bases map to TRBD2. Germline V gene sequence: CDR1 SGHTA, CDR2 FQGNSA. The length of the CDR3 is 15 residues. With 5 bases clipped from V and 2 bases from J, the junction kept 3 bases outside the gene matches. CDR3 sequence: CASSPGTSGAYEQYF. In DNA form, the CDR3 reads TGTGCCAGCAGCCCGGGGACTAGCGGGGCCTACGAGCAGTACTTC. Full variable domain (missing parts from reference TRBV7-2 and TRBJ2-7): GAGVSQSPSNKVTEKGKDVELRCDPISGHTALYWYRQSLGQGLEFLIYFQGNSAPDKSGLPSDRFSAERTGGSVSTLTIQRTQQEDSAVYLCASSPGTSGAYEQYFGPGTRLTVT.

This clonotype was seen many times. The genes are TRBV28 and TRBJ2-3, with 7 positions matching TRBD2. J gave up 2 bases and V 0 bases, and 11 bases lay outside the gene matches. The V gene's germline CDR1 is MDHEN and CDR2 SYDVKM. The CDR3 is 18 residues long. The CDR3 nucleotides read TGTGCCAGCAGTTTATGGTCCCAATCAGCGGGATCCACAGATACGCAGTATTTT. Translated: CASSLWSQSAGSTDTQYF.

This clonotype was seen a few times. The V gene is TRBV7-2, the J gene TRBJ2-3, with 10 positions matching TRBD2. In germline, CDR1 is SGHTA, CDR2 FQGNSA. The CDR3 has 17 residues. After removal of 6 bases from V and 3 bases from J, the junction contained 12 bases not matched to a gene. CDR3 residues: CASRSPRAGGRTDTQYF. The CDR3 nucleotides read TGTGCCAGCAGGTCCCCCAGAGCGGGGGGGCGGACAGATACGCAGTATTTT.

J is TRBJ2-2 and V is TRBV27; possibly TRBD1 or TRBD2 for D (5 bases each). Trimming left V 1 base short and J 0 bases short, with 27 bases between. Germline V gives CDR1 MNHEY, CDR2 SMNVEV (reference sequence). The CDR3 contains 22 residues. The CDR3 DNA follows: TGTGCCAGCAGTTTATTCAGGGTATTGTCACAGGACTCCCATGCGAACACCGGGGAGCTGTTTTTT. Protein: CASSLFRVLSQDSHANTGELFF.

This clonotype showed up just a few times. J is TRBJ2-7 and V is TRBV10-3; TRBD1 agrees at 9 bases. V lost 0 bases, J lost 3 bases, and 6 bases stayed unmatched. Germline V gene data show CDR1 as ENHRY and CDR2 as SYGVKD. CDR3 size: 16 residues. The CDR3 nucleotides read TGTGCCATCAGTGAGTCTCAGGGGACAGGGTTCTACGAGCAGTACTTC. Its translation: CAISESQGTGFYEQYF.

In this sample, this clonotype turned up many times. At one boundary the junction diverges from the germline segment, which might be a read error. V gene TRBV29-1 combines with J gene TRBJ2-1; D call uncertain. Per the germline V gene, CDR1 is SQVTM and CDR2 is ANQGSEA. This CDR3 contains 10 residues. CDR3: CSVDSAGGVF. The DNA of the CDR3 is TGCAGCGTTGATTCGGCTGGTGGGGTCTTC.

The J gene is TRBJ1-1, the V gene TRBV7-3; D unclear. The CDR3 runs 16 residues. The V gene lost 5 bases and the J gene lost 0 bases, with 16 bases spanning the gap. Germline-derived CDR1 and CDR2 are SGHTA and FQGTGA. CDR3 amino acids: CASSLHGGVMNTEAFF. As DNA, the CDR3 is TGTGCCAGCAGCCTCCACGGTGGGGTGATGAACACTGAAGCTTTCTTT.

This clonotype has more than one count but fewer than ten. The chain combines TRBV20-1 with TRBJ1-2; D is uncertain. V lost 3 bases and J 10 bases, leaving 3 bases between the germline ends. This CDR3 comprises 8 residues. Germline CDR1 reads DFQATT; CDR2 reads SNEGSKA (reference sequence). CDR3 sequence reads: CSASFYTF. The CDR3 DNA is TGCAGTGCTAGTTTCTACACCTTC.

This chain links TRBV4-3 with TRBJ2-2, with D uncertain. Germline CDR1 reads LGHNA; CDR2 reads YSLEER. The CDR3 totals 15 residues. Trimming removed 1 base at V and 5 bases at J, with 11 bases between. The CDR3 region is CASSQGAHVTGELFF. The CDR3 coding sequence is TGCGCCAGCAGCCAAGGAGCACATGTGACCGGGGAGCTGTTTTTT.

This clonotype was detected only a few times. The genes are TRBV12-3 or TRBV12-4 and TRBJ2-5, with TRBD2 matching over 7 bases. The CDR3 is made up of 12 amino acids. V lost 8 bases to trimming and J lost 3 bases; unmatched junction nucleotides: 3. CDR3 protein: CASGGGKETQYF. The CDR3 nucleotides are TGTGCCAGCGGGGGGGGTAAAGAGACCCAGTACTTC.

This clonotype turned up a few times. This chain connects TRBV5-4 to TRBJ1-3; no reliable D call. V lost 4 bases to trimming and J lost 7 bases, with 15 bases between them. Germline V gene lookup returns CDR1 SGHNT and CDR2 YYREEE (reference sequence). The CDR3 runs 14 residues. CDR3 DNA: TGTGCCAGCAGCATGGGTGGGGTTGTGAACACCATATATTTT. It specifies CASSMGGVVNTIYF.

Many counts were recorded for this clonotype. The chain carries TRBV4-2 and TRBJ2-3; D gene ambiguous. CDR1 is LGHNA, CDR2 YNFKEQ, per germline. V dropped 0 bases and J dropped 8 bases, with 9 bases sitting between them. This CDR3 region has 13 residues. The DNA of the CDR3 is TGTGCCAGCAGCCAAGATCTAAGTTTTACGCAGTATTTT. As protein: CASSQDLSFTQYF.

The CDR3 here is CATRPGEAYGYTF. The CDR3 nucleotides read TGTGCCACCCGCCCCGGGGAAGCTTATGGCTACACCTTC. The chain carries TRBV24-1 and TRBJ1-2; the D is unclear. The CDR3 is made up of 13 amino acids. V dropped 9 bases and J dropped 5 bases, with 15 bases sitting between them. Germline V gene sequence: CDR1 KGHDR, CDR2 SFDVKD.

The chain is built from TRBV9 and TRBJ1-1; D uncertain. Trimming took 1 base from V and 2 from J, leaving 9 bases between them. The V gene's germline CDR1 is SGDLS and CDR2 YYNGEE. This CDR3 has 14 residues. The CDR3 region is CASSVRVSNTEAFF. In nucleotides, the CDR3 is TGTGCCAGCAGCGTAAGGGTTTCCAACACTGAAGCTTTCTTT.

This chain joins TRBV9 and TRBJ2-7, with unresolved D. Germline loops: CDR1 SGDLS, CDR2 YYNGEE. V shed 4 bases and J shed 5 bases, with 16 bases lying between them. The CDR3 has 14 amino acids. CDR3 protein: CASSPRAFENEQYF. The CDR3 DNA is TGTGCCAGCAGCCCTCGGGCCTTCGAGAACGAGCAGTACTTC.

The chain recombines TRBV5-5 with TRBJ2-3; TRBD2 matches 13 bases. CDR1 and CDR2 (germline): SGHKS, YYEKEE (reference sequence). V gave up 4 bases and J gave up 7 bases; unmatched junction bases: 6. This CDR3 has 15 residues. In nucleotides, the CDR3 is TGTGCCAGCAGCCAACTAGCGGGAGGGCGAAATACGCAGTATTTT. This sequence encodes CASSQLAGGRNTQYF.